The sequence of this T cell receptor beta chain was determined in a study of T-cell reconstitution after alpha-beta-depleted transplantation in children. Study-wide results and limits: Some patients owed their high day-60 TCRbeta diversity to surviving recipient T cells and thymic progenitors. Among T cells one year after transplant, newly produced cells accounted for most counts and diversity.

On this clonotype itself: No antigen is known for it.

Preparing the TCRbeta library involved the use of unique molecular identifiers. From the PCR reads, TCRdb called clonotypes with MiXCR, one entry per CDR3 protein. The top ten clones hold roughly an eighth of a sample with under 750,000 distinct CDR3 sequences, under 30% of them seen once. Looked up from germline, CDR1 is SGHTA and CDR2 is FQGNSA. This CDR3 is 13 amino acids long. V shed 1 base and J 9 bases; nucleotides not matched to a gene: 3. The receptor's source is a boy under two years old who had a stem cell transplant for acute myeloid leukemia, so the T cells may come from the graft donor. V is TRBV7-2 and J is TRBJ2-4; 7 bases fit TRBD1. This material consisted of PBMCs, mostly from graft donor cells, taken 360 days after TCRalphabeta/CD19-depleted stem cell transplant. CDR3 bases: TGTGCCAGCAGCTTAGGACAGGGAACCATTCAGTACTTC. Protein: CASSLGQGTIQYF.